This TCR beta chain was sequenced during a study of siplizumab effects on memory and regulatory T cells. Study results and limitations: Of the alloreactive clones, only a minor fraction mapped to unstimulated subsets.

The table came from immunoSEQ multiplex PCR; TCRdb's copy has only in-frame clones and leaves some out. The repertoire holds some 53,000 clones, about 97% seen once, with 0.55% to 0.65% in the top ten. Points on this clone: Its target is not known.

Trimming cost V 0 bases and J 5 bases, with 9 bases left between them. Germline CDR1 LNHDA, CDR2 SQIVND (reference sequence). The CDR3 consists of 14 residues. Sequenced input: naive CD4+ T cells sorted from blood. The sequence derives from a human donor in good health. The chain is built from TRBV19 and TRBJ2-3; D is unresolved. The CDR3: CASSIDPLGDTQYF. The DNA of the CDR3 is TGTGCCAGTAGTATAGACCCTCTAGGAGATACGCAGTATTTT.